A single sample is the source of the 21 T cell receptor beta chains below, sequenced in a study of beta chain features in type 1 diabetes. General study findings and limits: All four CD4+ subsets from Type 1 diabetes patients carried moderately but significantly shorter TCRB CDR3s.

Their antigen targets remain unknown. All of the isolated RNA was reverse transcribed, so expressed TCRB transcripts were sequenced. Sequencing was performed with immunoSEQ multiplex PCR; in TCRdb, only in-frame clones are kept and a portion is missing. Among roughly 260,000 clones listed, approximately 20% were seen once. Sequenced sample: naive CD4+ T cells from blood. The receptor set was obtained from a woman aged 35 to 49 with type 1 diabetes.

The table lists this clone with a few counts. CDR3: CASSRGGENTEAFF. For the CDR3, the DNA is TGTGCCAGCAGCCGCGGGGGGGAGAACACTGAAGCTTTCTTT. The V and J genes are TRBV7-2 and TRBJ1-1; possible D gene TRBD1, 5 bases. This CDR3 has 14 residues. CDR1 and CDR2 (germline): SGHTA, FQGNSA. V dropped 5 bases and J dropped 1 base, with 11 bases sitting between them.

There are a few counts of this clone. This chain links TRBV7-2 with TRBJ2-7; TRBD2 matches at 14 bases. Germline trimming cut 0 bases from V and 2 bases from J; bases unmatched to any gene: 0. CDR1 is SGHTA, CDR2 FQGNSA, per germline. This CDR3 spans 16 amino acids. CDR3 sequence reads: CASSLATSGRAYEQYF. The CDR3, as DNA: TGTGCCAGCAGCTTAGCGACTAGCGGGAGGGCCTACGAGCAGTACTTC.

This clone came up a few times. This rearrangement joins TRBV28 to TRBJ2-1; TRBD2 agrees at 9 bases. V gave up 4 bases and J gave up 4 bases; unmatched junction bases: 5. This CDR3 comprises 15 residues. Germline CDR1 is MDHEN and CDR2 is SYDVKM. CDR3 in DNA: TGTGCCAGCAGTTCGACTAGCGGATTATACAATGAGCAGTTCTTC. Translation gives CASSSTSGLYNEQFF.

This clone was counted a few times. CDR3: CAWEDRENTEAFF. The CDR3 DNA reads TGTGCCTGGGAAGACAGGGAGAACACTGAAGCTTTCTTT. This rearrangement joins TRBV30 to TRBJ1-1; 7 positions agree with TRBD1. Germline trimming cut 5 bases from V and 1 base from J; bases unmatched to any gene: 4. Germline assignment: CDR1 GTSNPN and CDR2 SVGIG (reference sequence). The CDR3 runs 13 residues.

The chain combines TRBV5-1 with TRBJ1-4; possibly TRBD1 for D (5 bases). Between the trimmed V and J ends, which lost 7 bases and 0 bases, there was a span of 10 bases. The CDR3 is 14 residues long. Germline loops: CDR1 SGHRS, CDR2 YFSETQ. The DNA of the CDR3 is TGCGCCAGCTCGGACATTCCAACTAATGAAAAACTGTTTTTT. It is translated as CASSDIPTNEKLFF.

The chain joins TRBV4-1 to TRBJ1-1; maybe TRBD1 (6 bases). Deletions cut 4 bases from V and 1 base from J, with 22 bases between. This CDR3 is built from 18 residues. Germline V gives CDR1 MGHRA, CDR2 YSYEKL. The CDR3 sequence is CASSRTRSGIQGNTEAFF. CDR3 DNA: TGCGCCAGCAGCCGCACAAGGTCGGGCATACAGGGGAACACTGAAGCTTTCTTT.

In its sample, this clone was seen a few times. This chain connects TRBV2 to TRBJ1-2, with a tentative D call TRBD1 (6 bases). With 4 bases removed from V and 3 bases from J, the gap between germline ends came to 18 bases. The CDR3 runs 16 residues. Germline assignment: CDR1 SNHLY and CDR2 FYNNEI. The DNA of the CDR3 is TGTGCCAGCAGTGTGGGTATGACAGGAGGTTACTATGGCTACACCTTC. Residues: CASSVGMTGGYYGYTF.

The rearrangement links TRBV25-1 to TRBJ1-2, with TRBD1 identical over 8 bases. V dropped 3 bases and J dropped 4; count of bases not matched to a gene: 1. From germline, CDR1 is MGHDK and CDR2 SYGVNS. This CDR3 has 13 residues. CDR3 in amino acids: CASSEGQAYGYTF. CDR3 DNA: TGTGCCAGCAGTGAGGGACAGGCCTATGGCTACACCTTC.

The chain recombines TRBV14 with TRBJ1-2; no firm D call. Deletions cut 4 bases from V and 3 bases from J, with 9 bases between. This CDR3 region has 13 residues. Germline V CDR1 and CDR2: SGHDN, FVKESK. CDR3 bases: TGTGCCAGCAGCCCACAAGAGGACTATGGCTACACCTTC. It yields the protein CASSPQEDYGYTF.

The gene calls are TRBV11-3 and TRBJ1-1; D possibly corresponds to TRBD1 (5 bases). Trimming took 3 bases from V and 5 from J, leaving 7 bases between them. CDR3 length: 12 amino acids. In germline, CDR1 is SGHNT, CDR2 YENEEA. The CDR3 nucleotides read TGTGCCAGCAGCTTTGGACAAACTGAAGCTTTCTTT. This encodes CASSFGQTEAFF.

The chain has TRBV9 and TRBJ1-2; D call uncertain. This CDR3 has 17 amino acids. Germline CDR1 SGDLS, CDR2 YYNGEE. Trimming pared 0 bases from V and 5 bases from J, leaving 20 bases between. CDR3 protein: CASSVVPQPHGGYGYTF. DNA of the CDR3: TGTGCCAGCAGCGTAGTTCCTCAACCCCACGGCGGTTATGGCTACACCTTC.

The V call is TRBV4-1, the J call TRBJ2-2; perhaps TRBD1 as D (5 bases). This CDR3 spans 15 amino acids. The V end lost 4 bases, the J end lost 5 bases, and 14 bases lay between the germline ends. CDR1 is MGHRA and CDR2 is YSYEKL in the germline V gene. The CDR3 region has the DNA TGCGCCAGCAGCCCGTCTCGGACACTTACCGGGGAGCTGTTTTTT. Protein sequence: CASSPSRTLTGELFF.

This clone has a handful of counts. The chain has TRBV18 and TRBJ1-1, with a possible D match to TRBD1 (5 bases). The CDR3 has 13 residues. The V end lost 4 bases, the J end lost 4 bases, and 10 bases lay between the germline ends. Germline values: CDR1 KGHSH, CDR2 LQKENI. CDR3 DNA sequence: TGTGCCAGCTCACTACAGGAGACCACTGAAGCTTTCTTT. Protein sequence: CASSLQETTEAFF.

The CDR3 reads CASARTGEQYF. The CDR3 nucleotides are TGTGCCAGCGCCAGGACAGGCGAGCAGTACTTC. The chain employs TRBV25-1 and TRBJ2-7; 7 bases agree with TRBD1. The CDR3 totals 11 residues. Per germline, CDR1 MGHDK and CDR2 SYGVNS. V was clipped by 8 bases and J by 6 bases; unmatched bases: 4.

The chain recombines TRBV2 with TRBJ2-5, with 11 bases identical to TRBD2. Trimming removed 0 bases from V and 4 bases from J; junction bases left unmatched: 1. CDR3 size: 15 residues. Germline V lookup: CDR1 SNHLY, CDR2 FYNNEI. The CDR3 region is CASSEALAGGETQYF. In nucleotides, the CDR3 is TGTGCCAGCAGTGAAGCGCTAGCGGGGGGAGAGACCCAGTACTTC.

CDR3 in amino acids: CASSFNYEQYF. CDR3 bases: TGTGCCAGCAGTTTTAACTACGAGCAGTACTTC. The J gene is TRBJ2-7, the V gene TRBV27; no clear D gene. The CDR3 covers 11 residues. Germline V CDR1 and CDR2: MNHEY, SMNVEV (reference sequence). V was cut by 3 bases and J by 3 bases, with 3 bases left in between.

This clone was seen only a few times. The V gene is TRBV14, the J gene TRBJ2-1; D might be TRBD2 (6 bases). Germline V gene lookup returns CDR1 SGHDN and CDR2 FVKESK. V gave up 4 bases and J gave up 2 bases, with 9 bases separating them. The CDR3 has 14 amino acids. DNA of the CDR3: TGTGCCAGCAGCCTAGCGGCCACCTACAATGAGCAGTTCTTC. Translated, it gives CASSLAATYNEQFF.

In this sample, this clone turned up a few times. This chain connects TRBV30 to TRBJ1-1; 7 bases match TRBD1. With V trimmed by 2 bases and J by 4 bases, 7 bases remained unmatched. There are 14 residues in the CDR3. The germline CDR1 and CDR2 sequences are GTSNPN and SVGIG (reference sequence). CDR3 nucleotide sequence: TGTGCCTGGAGTCACGGGACAGTGGGCACTGAAGCTTTCTTT. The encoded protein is CAWSHGTVGTEAFF.

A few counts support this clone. The CDR3 DNA reads TGCGCCAGCAACATCCTCGGACAGAGAGGGACCCAGTACTTC. The encoded protein is CASNILGQRGTQYF. The genes are TRBV5-1 and TRBJ2-5; D possibly corresponds to TRBD1 (6 bases). Trimming left V 6 bases short and J 7 bases short, with 19 bases between. The CDR3 consists of 14 residues. Germline values: CDR1 SGHRS, CDR2 YFSETQ. The full variable domain, its missing parts supplied by reference TRBV5-1 and TRBJ2-5, is KAGVTQTPRYLIKTRGQQVTLSCSPISGHRSVSWYQQTPGQGLQFLFEYFSETQRNKGNFPGRFSGRQFSNSRSEMNVSTLELGDSALYLCASNILGQRGTQYFGPGTRLLVL.

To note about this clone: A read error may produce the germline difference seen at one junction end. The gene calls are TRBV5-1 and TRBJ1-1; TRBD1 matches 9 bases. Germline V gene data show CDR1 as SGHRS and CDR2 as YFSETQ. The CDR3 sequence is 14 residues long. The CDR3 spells CASSFPGQGTAAFF. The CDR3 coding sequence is TGCGCCAGCAGCTTTCCGGGACAGGGTACTGCAGCTTTCTTT.

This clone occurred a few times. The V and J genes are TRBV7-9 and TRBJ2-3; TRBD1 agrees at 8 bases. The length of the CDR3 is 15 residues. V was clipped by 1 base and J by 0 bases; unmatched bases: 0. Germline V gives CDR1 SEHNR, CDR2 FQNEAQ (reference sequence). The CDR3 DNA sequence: TGTGCCAGCAGCTTAGGGACAGGGAGCACAGATACGCAGTATTTT. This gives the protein CASSLGTGSTDTQYF.